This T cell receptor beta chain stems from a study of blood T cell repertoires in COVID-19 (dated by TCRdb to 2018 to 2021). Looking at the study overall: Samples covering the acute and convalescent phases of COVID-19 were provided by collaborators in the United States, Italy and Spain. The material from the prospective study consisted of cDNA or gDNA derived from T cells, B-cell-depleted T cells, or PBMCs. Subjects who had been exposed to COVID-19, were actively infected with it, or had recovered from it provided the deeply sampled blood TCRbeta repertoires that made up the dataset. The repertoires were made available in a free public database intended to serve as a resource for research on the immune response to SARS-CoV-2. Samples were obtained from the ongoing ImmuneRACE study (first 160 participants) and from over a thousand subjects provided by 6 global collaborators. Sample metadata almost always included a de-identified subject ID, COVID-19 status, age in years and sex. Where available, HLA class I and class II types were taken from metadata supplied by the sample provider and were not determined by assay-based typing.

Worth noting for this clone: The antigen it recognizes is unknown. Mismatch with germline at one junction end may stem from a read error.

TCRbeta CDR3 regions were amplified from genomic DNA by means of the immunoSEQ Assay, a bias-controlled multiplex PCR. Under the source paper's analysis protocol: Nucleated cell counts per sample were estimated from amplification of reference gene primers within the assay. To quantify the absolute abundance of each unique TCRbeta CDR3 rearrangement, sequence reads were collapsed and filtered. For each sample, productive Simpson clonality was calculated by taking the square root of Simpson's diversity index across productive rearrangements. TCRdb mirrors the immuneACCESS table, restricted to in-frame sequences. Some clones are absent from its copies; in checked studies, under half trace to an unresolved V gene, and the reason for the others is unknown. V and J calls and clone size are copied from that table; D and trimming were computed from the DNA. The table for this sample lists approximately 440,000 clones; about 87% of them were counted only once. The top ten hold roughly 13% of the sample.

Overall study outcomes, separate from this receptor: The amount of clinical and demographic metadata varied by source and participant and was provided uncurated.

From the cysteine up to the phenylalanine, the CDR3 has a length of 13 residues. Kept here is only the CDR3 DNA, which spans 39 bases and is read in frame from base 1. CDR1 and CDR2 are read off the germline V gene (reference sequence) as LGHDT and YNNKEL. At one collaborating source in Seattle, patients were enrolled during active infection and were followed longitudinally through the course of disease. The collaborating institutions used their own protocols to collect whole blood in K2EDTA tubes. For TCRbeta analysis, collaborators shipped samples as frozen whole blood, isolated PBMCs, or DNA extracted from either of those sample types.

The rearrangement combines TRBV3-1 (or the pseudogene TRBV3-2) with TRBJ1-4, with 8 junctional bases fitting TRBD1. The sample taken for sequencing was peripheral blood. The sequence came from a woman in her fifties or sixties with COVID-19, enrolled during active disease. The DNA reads TGTGCCAGCAGCCTGAGATCCGACAGGGGAGAGGTGTTT. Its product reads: CASSLRSDRGEVF.